The rows below give T cell receptor beta chains drawn from one sample of a study of cytomegalovirus exposure and HLA in healthy donors. Profiled with immunoSEQ multiplex PCR; TCRdb holds only in-frame clones, not every one. The sample records roughly 130,000 clones, 61% being singletons. The sequencing sample was made of PBMCs. These TCRs come from a male donor in good health and CMV-seronegative. Each CDR3 is given with its conserved first and last residue. Fields, in order: D gene, J gene, CDR3 length, clone size, V gene, CDR3 DNA, CDR3 protein. A D gene is named only where the DNA matches it firmly. For some rows the clone size is stated as once, few or many, or as a class when expanded; others skip it.

TRBD2 TRBJ2-1 15 NA TRBV5-4 TGTGCCAGCACTTTGGGGCGGGGGGGCCTCAATGAGCAGTTCTTC CASTLGRGGLNEQFF
TRBD2 TRBJ2-5 15 NA TRBV28 TGTGCCAGCAGCTATCTCACGGGGGGTGTAGAGACCCAGTACTTC CASSYLTGGVETQYF
TRBD2 TRBJ2-1 19 NA TRBV7-3 TGTGCCAGCAGCTTAGGCCCTTGGGCTAGCGGGGGGGCTCTTAATGAGCAGTTCTTC CASSLGPWASGGALNEQFF
NA TRBJ2-5 13 NA TRBV11-2 TGTGCCAGCAGCCGAGACAGAGAAGAGACCCAGTACTTC CASSRDREETQYF
TRBD1 TRBJ2-7 15 once TRBV27 TGTGCCAGCAGTTTTGGGGGACAGTCGCGTATCGAGCAGTACTTC CASSFGGQSRIEQYF
TRBD1 TRBJ1-6 14 NA TRBV25-1 TGTGCCAGCGGGAAGGGACAGGGGCATTCACCCCTCCACTTT CASGKGQGHSPLHF
NA TRBJ1-1 13 NA TRBV7-9 TGTGCCAGCAGCCCCCCTGGGGGCCCTGAAGCTTTCTTT CASSPPGGPEAFF
NA TRBJ1-3 16 NA TRBV5-1 TGCGCCAGCAGCTTGGATGACAGGCCACCTGGAAACACCATATATTTT CASSLDDRPPGNTIYF
NA TRBJ2-7 15 NA TRBV7-9 TGTGCCAGCAGCTTATTGGCAGGGATCTCCTACGAGCAGTACTTC CASSLLAGISYEQYF
TRBD2 TRBJ2-3 16 NA TRBV7-8 TGTGCCAGCAGCCTAAGGACTAGCGCGAGCACAGATACGCAGTATTTT CASSLRTSASTDTQYF
TRBD1 TRBJ2-7 14 NA TRBV6-5 TGTGCCAGCAGTAGGACAGGGACCAACTACGAGCAGTACTTC CASSRTGTNYEQYF
NA TRBJ2-3 14 NA TRBV19 TGTGCCAGTAAGCGGGCGACTCGCACAGATACGCAGTATTTT CASKRATRTDTQYF
TRBD2 TRBJ2-1 15 NA TRBV7-2 TGTGCCAGCAGCCTTAGCGGGGGGTCGTACAATGAGCAGTTCTTC CASSLSGGSYNEQFF
NA TRBJ1-5 15 NA TRBV2 TGTGCCAGCAGCCGACAGATTGATAGCAATCAGCCCCAGCATTTT CASSRQIDSNQPQHF
TRBD2 TRBJ2-2 15 NA TRBV12-5 TGTGCTAGTGGAGTAGCGGGAGCGAACACCGGGGAGCTGTTTTTT CASGVAGANTGELFF
TRBD1 TRBJ2-3 15 NA TRBV4-2 TGTGCCAGCAGCCAAGAGGGGACAGGGCAAGATACGCAGTATTTT CASSQEGTGQDTQYF
TRBD1 TRBJ1-4 15 NA TRBV6-5 TGTGCCAGCAGTCACCAGGGGGCAACTTTTGAAAAACTGTTTTTT CASSHQGATFEKLFF
TRBD1 TRBJ2-2 15 NA TRBV5-1 TGCGCCAGCAGTCAACAGGGGGCGAACACCGGGGAGCTGTTTTTT CASSQQGANTGELFF
NA TRBJ2-2 13 few TRBV5-1 TGCGCCAGCAGCATCCAGGGTACCGGGGAGCTGTTTTTT CASSIQGTGELFF
NA TRBJ1-4 12 NA TRBV6-1 TGTGCCAGCACCCCATCGAGGTGTGGACTGTTTTTT CASTPSRCGLFF
TRBD1 TRBJ2-7 14 NA TRBV18 TGTGCCAGCTCACCAGGACAGGGGATCTACGAGCAGTACTTC CASSPGQGIYEQYF
TRBD1 TRBJ2-1 15 NA TRBV19 TGTGCCAGTAGCCTGGGACAGGGCTACTACAATGAGCAGTTCTTC CASSLGQGYYNEQFF
TRBD1 TRBJ2-2 16 NA TRBV6-5 TGTGCCAGCAGTTACAGGACAGGGGGAATGGGCGGGGAGCTGTTTTTT CASSYRTGGMGGELFF
TRBD2 TRBJ2-5 13 NA TRBV29-1 TGCAGCGTTGGAGCCGGGGGGATAGAGACCCAGTACTTC CSVGAGGIETQYF
NA TRBJ2-6 17 few TRBV19 TGTGCCAGTAGTATAGCCGGACAGAGCTCTGGGGCCAACGTCCTGACTTTC CASSIAGQSSGANVLTF
NA TRBJ2-5 15 once TRBV30 TGTGCCTGGAGTAGGGGGGAGGGGGGTAAAAAGACCCAGTACTTC CAWSRGEGGKKTQYF
NA TRBJ1-2 15 NA TRBV14 TGTGCCAGCAGCCAAGCAGGGGCCTACCCTTATGGCTACACCTTC CASSQAGAYPYGYTF
NA TRBJ2-7 15 once TRBV11-2 TGTGCCAGCAGCCGTGCCGGGACACCGACCTACGAGCAGTACTTC CASSRAGTPTYEQYF
TRBD2 TRBJ2-1 15 NA TRBV5-4 TGTGCCAGCAGCTCGGGGACTAGCGCGCTCAATGAGCAGTTCTTC CASSSGTSALNEQFF
NA TRBJ1-1 11 NA TRBV20-1 TGCAGTGCTAGAGATCAGGGGGAAGCTTTCTTT CSARDQGEAFF
NA TRBJ1-1 14 NA TRBV6-5 TGTGCCAGCAGTTACGGACAGAGAAACACTGAAGCTTTCTTT CASSYGQRNTEAFF
NA TRBJ2-2 12 few TRBV29-1 TGCAGCGGGGGAAGGGGCCTGGGGGAGCTGTTTTTT CSGGRGLGELFF
TRBD1 TRBJ1-6 15 NA TRBV9 TGTGCCAGCAGCGGACAGGGCTCAGATAATTCACCCCTCCACTTT CASSGQGSDNSPLHF
NA TRBJ1-3 14 NA TRBV29-1 TGCAGCGTTGTAACAGGCCCGGGGGGGGACACCATATATTTT CSVVTGPGGDTIYF
NA TRBJ1-3 14 few TRBV28 TGTGCCAGCCGGCGAGGTTCCGCTGGAAACACCATATATTTT CASRRGSAGNTIYF
TRBD2 TRBJ2-2 14 few TRBV2 TGTGCCAGCTCGGGAGGTCTCTTAGCCGGGGAGCTGTTTTTT CASSGGLLAGELFF
TRBD1 TRBJ1-5 17 NA TRBV11-2 TGTGCCAGCAGCCCCTCCAAGACAGGGGGCGCGGATCAGCCCCAGCATTTT CASSPSKTGGADQPQHF
TRBD2 TRBJ2-1 15 NA TRBV19 TGTGCCAGTAGTATGACTAGCGCCATTTCACGTGAGCAGTTCTTC CASSMTSAISREQFF
NA TRBJ2-3 11 few TRBV20-1 TGCAGTGCTGAGGCTGTAGATACGCAGTATTTT CSAEAVDTQYF
NA TRBJ1-4 12 few TRBV2 TGTGCCAGCAGCCAGGGAAATGAAAAACTGTTTTTT CASSQGNEKLFF
NA TRBJ2-7 14 NA TRBV7-2 TGTGCCAGCAGCTTAGTCAGGCAGGACTACGAGCAGTACTTC CASSLVRQDYEQYF
TRBD1 TRBJ1-1 14 NA TRBV7-2 TGTGCCAGCAGCTCCCACAGGGGGCCAACTGAAGCTTTCTTT CASSSHRGPTEAFF
NA TRBJ2-7 13 NA TRBV5-1 TGCGCCAGCAGCTTGGACTACAGGGCCGAGCAGTACTTC CASSLDYRAEQYF
NA TRBJ1-2 14 NA TRBV7-2 TGTGCCAGCAGCTTCGGGACACCCAACTATGGCTACACCTTC CASSFGTPNYGYTF
NA TRBJ2-7 16 NA TRBV6-5 TGTGCCAGCAGTTACTCGTGGGACTCAGGCGCCTACGAGCAGTACTTC CASSYSWDSGAYEQYF
TRBD1 TRBJ2-5 14 NA TRBV27 TGTGCCAGCAGTTTCGACAGGGGCCGGGAGACCCAGTACTTC CASSFDRGRETQYF
TRBD1 TRBJ2-7 13 NA TRBV5-1 TGCGCCAGCAGCTTAAGACAGGGTTACGAGCAGTACTTC CASSLRQGYEQYF
TRBD1 TRBJ1-1 13 NA TRBV7-7 TGTGCTAGCAGCCGGGACAGCAACACTGAAGCTTTCTTT CASSRDSNTEAFF
NA TRBJ2-7 12 few TRBV10-3 TGTGCCATCAGTGCGGACAGCTACGAGCAGTACTTC CAISADSYEQYF
NA TRBJ2-6 16 NA TRBV5-5 TGTGCCAGCAGCCCAAACAGTCACTCTGGGGCCAACGTCCTGACTTTC CASSPNSHSGANVLTF
TRBD2 TRBJ2-3 19 NA TRBV5-1 TGCGCCAGCAGCTTGGCCTTCGGACTAGCGGGGTTTAAGACAGATACGCAGTATTTT CASSLAFGLAGFKTDTQYF
TRBD2 TRBJ2-2 16 NA TRBV23-1 TGCGCCAGCAGTCAAGCGGGGGGCGCGAACACCGGGGAGCTGTTTTTT CASSQAGGANTGELFF
TRBD2 TRBJ2-7 16 NA TRBV7-2 TGTGCCAGCAGCTTAGCGGGGACTAGCGGGGGGTACGAGCAGTACTTC CASSLAGTSGGYEQYF
TRBD1 TRBJ2-2 16 NA TRBV10-1 TGCGCCAGCAGTGAGGCGGGACAGGGGATCACCGGGGAGCTGTTTTTT CASSEAGQGITGELFF